The present TCR beta chain was sequenced within a study of T cell repertoires in cytomegalovirus infection. Study-level background: Well-studied HLA-B-restricted CMV epitopes were used in the study alongside recently identified HLA-C-restricted ones. Indicated by public TCR beta signatures were CMV infection and matching HLA type.

Findings and caveats of the study: Dominating the ex vivo response were HLA-C-restricted CMV-specific TCR beta clonotypes.

In TCRdb, the reads were re-called with MiXCR into one record per CDR3 protein. The sample lists about 150,000 distinct CDR3 sequences, 32% seen once, with around half in the top ten. Germline CDR1 and CDR2: MNHEY and SVGAGI. The CDR3 totals 12 residues. V lost 4 bases, J lost 5 bases, and 6 bases lay in between. A few counts support this clonotype. Its specificity is not known. This clonotype was obtained from a human donor in good health (CMV status not recorded). Some clones in this sample may be carry-over from other donors' samples. The sequencing here drew on CD8+ T cells from cultured PBMCs, taken from culture after CMV antigen stimulation. The chain has TRBV6-5 and TRBJ2-1; D not certain. The CDR3 coding sequence is TGTGCCAGCAGTTCCATGAACAATGAGCAGTTCTTC. Residues: CASSSMNNEQFF.